This T cell receptor (beta chain) derives from a study of response to subunit inactivated influenza vaccine. Whole-study findings and limits: The authors suggested that every seasonal influenza vaccination recruits few new T cells.

This clonotype was detected a few times. The antigen is undetermined. One entry per CDR3 protein results from TCRdb running MiXCR on the RT-PCR reads. The sample carries a few hundred thousand distinct CDR3 sequences, about 15% recorded once. The CDR3 sequence is 15 residues long. V gave up 6 bases and J gave up 6 bases; unmatched junction bases: 6. Germline CDR1 MDHEN, CDR2 SYDVKM. Sequencing used PBMCs from blood, obtained about 12 days after vaccination. V and J are TRBV28 and TRBJ2-2, with 11 bases lining up with TRBD1. This clonotype was obtained from a man aged 45-60 years who received an inactivated influenza vaccine. The CDR3 here is CASRRTGGLAGELFF. Written as DNA, the CDR3 is TGTGCCAGCAGGCGGACAGGGGGCCTCGCCGGGGAGCTGTTTTTT.